These 23 T cell receptor beta chains share one sample of origin, sequenced in a study of human T cells and chemical hapten exposure. Time point defined: patch test 2, 6 weeks after DPC sensitization. The treatment is: therapeutic diphenylcyclopropenone sensitization with weekly scalp DPC. TCRdb analysed the RACE reads with MiXCR anew, one entry per CDR3 protein. The sample yields a few hundred thousand distinct CDR3 sequences, about 6.3% seen once. The material sequenced was whole blood, taken in connection with sensitization to the hapten diphenylcyclopropenone (DPC). These receptors originate from a woman younger than 35 with alopecia areata. Some clones in this sample may be carry-over from other donors' samples.

This clonotype was found many times. The V and J genes are TRBV7-9 and TRBJ1-1, with TRBD1 matching over 7 bases. Germline V gene sequence: CDR1 SEHNR, CDR2 FQNEAQ (reference sequence). The CDR3 contains 16 residues. V gave up 1 base and J gave up 1 base; unmatched junction bases: 6. Here the CDR3 reads CASSLGGGTENTEAFF. In DNA form, the CDR3 reads TGTGCCAGCAGCTTAGGTGGGGGGACAGAGAACACTGAAGCTTTCTTT.

The CDR3 sequence: CASSLKVGEWDTEAFF. CDR3 sequence (DNA): TGTGCCAGCAGTTTAAAGGTTGGGGAGTGGGACACTGAAGCTTTCTTT. This chain connects TRBV12-3 or TRBV12-4 to TRBJ1-1; D ambiguous. V lost 2 bases to trimming and J lost 3 bases, with 16 bases between them. This CDR3 has 16 residues.

This clonotype was found many times. V gene TRBV14 combines with J gene TRBJ2-1, with TRBD1 as a possible D gene (5 bases). The CDR3 has 12 residues. The germline gives CDR1 SGHDN, CDR2 FVKESK. V shed 5 bases and J shed 9 bases, with 11 bases lying between them. The CDR3 region is CASSFDSTEQFF. CDR3 sequence (DNA): TGTGCCAGCAGCTTCGACAGCACTGAGCAGTTCTTC.

Turning to this clonotype: A much larger clone sits a single nucleotide away, making a read error possible. The genes are TRBV3-1 and TRBJ2-1, with no clear D. V dropped 1 base and J dropped 4 bases, with 2 bases sitting between them. The CDR3 length is 12 residues. Germline V gene data show CDR1 as LGHDT and CDR2 as YNNKEL (reference sequence). CDR3 nucleotide sequence: TGTGCCAGCAGCCAAGTTTACAATGAGCAGTTCTTC. Its protein is CASSQVYNEQFF.

The sample holds a few counts of this clonotype. The rearrangement joins TRBV5-6 to TRBJ2-3, with TRBD2 matching over 7 bases. V was pared by 4 bases and J by 0 bases, with 5 bases of the junction left unmatched. This CDR3 has 15 residues. Germline V gives CDR1 SGHDT, CDR2 YYEEEE. The CDR3 region is CASSTLAASTDTQYF. In nucleotides, the CDR3 is TGTGCCAGCAGCACCCTAGCGGCTAGCACAGATACGCAGTATTTT.

This CDR3 reads CASRETGYTGELFF. CDR3 coding DNA: TGTGCCAGCAGAGAGACAGGATACACCGGGGAGCTGTTTTTT. The chain combines TRBV2 with TRBJ2-2, with D perhaps TRBD1 (6 bases). CDR1 is SNHLY and CDR2 is FYNNEI in the germline V gene. V was clipped by 6 bases and J by 3 bases, with 11 bases between them. The CDR3 is 14 amino acids.

The chain carries TRBV18 and TRBJ2-7; D could derive from TRBD1 or TRBD2 (5 bases each). The V end was cut by 4 bases, the J end by 6 bases, with 16 bases between. Germline-derived CDR1 and CDR2 are KGHSH and LQKENI. The CDR3 consists of 14 residues. The CDR3, as DNA: TGTGCCAGCTCACTCCGGGACGAGGGAGCCGAGCAGTACTTC. Translation gives CASSLRDEGAEQYF.

This chain uses TRBV5-1 with TRBJ2-7; tentative D call: TRBD2 (5 bases). Trimming cost V 2 bases and J 3 bases, with 15 bases left between them. Germline CDR1 is SGHRS and CDR2 is YFSETQ. This CDR3 has 15 amino acids. The CDR3 DNA reads TGCGCCAGCAGCTTTTCGCCCGGGGTTAGCTACGAGCAGTACTTC. It encodes CASSFSPGVSYEQYF.

The gene calls are TRBV24-1 and TRBJ2-1, with 7 positions matching TRBD2. This CDR3 comprises 16 residues. Germline lookup yields CDR1 KGHDR and CDR2 SFDVKD. V gave up 0 bases and J gave up 1 base; unmatched junction bases: 2. This chain's CDR3 is CATSDLGGGSYNEQFF. CDR3 bases: TGTGCCACCAGTGATTTGGGCGGGGGTTCCTACAATGAGCAGTTCTTC.

This clonotype was detected ten times or more. This chain connects TRBV20-1 to TRBJ2-3; 8 positions agree with TRBD1. Unmatched junction bases numbered 1, after V lost 4 bases and J lost 1 base. Germline assignment: CDR1 DFQATT and CDR2 SNEGSKA (reference sequence). This CDR3 is 13 amino acids long. The DNA of the CDR3 is TGCAGTGCTACGGGACAGGGCACAGATACGCAGTATTTT. This translates into CSATGQGTDTQYF.

The table lists this clonotype with many counts. V is TRBV3-1 and J is TRBJ1-2; D unclear. The CDR3 is made up of 13 amino acids. Germline CDR1 reads LGHDT; CDR2 reads YNNKEL (reference sequence). Between the trimmed V and J ends, which lost 3 bases and 4 bases, there was a span of 9 bases. The CDR3 nucleotides read TGTGCCAGCAGCCAGGGAGGCGCCTATGGCTACACCTTC. Protein: CASSQGGAYGYTF. Variable domain in full (rest from reference TRBV3-1 and TRBJ1-2): DTAVSQTPKYLVTQMGNDKSIKCEQNLGHDTMYWYKQDSKKFLKIMFSYNNKELIINETVPNRFSPKSPDKAHLNLHINSLELGDSAVYFCASSQGGAYGYTFGSGTRLTVV.

The chain uses TRBV6-6 and TRBJ1-4; D is uncertain. The CDR3 spans 16 residues. V lost 3 bases, J lost 4 bases, and 15 bases lay in between. Germline CDR1 reads MNHNY; CDR2 reads SVGAGI (reference sequence). CDR3 amino acids: CASSYRPGRFNEKLFF. The CDR3 coding sequence is TGTGCCAGCAGTTATCGACCTGGGCGGTTTAATGAAAAACTGTTTTTT.

The table lists this clonotype with many counts. The J gene is TRBJ1-1, the V gene TRBV27, with 9 bases matching TRBD1. Germline CDR1 is MNHEY and CDR2 is SMNVEV (reference sequence). This CDR3 contains 14 residues. The V gene end was trimmed by 5 bases and the J gene end by 3 bases; junction bases not matched to a gene: 4. The CDR3 spells CASSLTGGHTEAFF. In DNA, the CDR3 is TGTGCCAGCAGTCTCACAGGGGGCCACACTGAAGCTTTCTTT.

This clonotype has more than one count but fewer than ten. J is TRBJ1-2 and V is TRBV7-2, with D perhaps matching TRBD1 (6 bases). Germline lookup yields CDR1 SGHTA and CDR2 FQGNSA. This CDR3 comprises 13 residues. The V end lost 6 bases, the J end lost 2 bases, and 10 bases lay between the germline ends. Written as DNA, the CDR3 is TGTGCCAGCAGACTCCAGGGGAACTATGGCTACACCTTC. Its translation is CASRLQGNYGYTF.

About this clonotype: A much larger clone lies a single base off, so this may be a read error. The chain has TRBV5-4 and TRBJ1-5; D unresolved. CDR1 and CDR2 (germline): SGHNT, YYREEE (reference sequence). Trimming shortened V by 0 bases and J by 2 bases, and 12 bases separated the two germline ends. This CDR3 comprises 16 residues. DNA for the CDR3: TGTGCCAGCAGCTTGGTTTGTGGGATCCGCAATCAGCCCCAGCATTTT. This encodes CASSLVCGIRNQPQHF.

This clonotype was seen a handful of times. The chain combines TRBV7-3 with TRBJ2-1; D not certain. Trimming left V 2 bases short and J 8 bases short, with 13 bases between. Germline V lookup: CDR1 SGHTA, CDR2 FQGTGA. This CDR3 spans 14 amino acids. CDR3 in DNA: TGTGCCAGCAGCTTATTAGCCGAACGCGATGAGCAGTTCTTC. As protein: CASSLLAERDEQFF.

V usage is TRBV20-1 and J usage is TRBJ2-3; 7 bases fit TRBD2. J was trimmed by 4 bases and V by 5 bases; bases with no gene match: 12. The CDR3 consists of 15 residues. CDR1 is DFQATT and CDR2 is SNEGSKA in the germline V gene (reference sequence). The DNA for the CDR3 is TGCAGTGCTCGTGAAGCGGGGAGAAAATCAGATACGCAGTATTTT. This translates into CSAREAGRKSDTQYF.

This clonotype was detected many times. The chain employs TRBV11-1 and TRBJ2-1; D might be TRBD2 (5 bases). CDR1 and CDR2 from the germline V gene are SGHAT and FQDESV (reference sequence). The CDR3 is 20 amino acids. The V and J ends lost 1 base and 2 bases respectively, with 24 bases between them. The CDR3 region has the DNA TGTGCCAGCAGCTTAGTCGGTCGGAGGTTTGGGCTAAATGCCTACAATGAGCAGTTCTTC. Its translation is CASSLVGRRFGLNAYNEQFF.

This clonotype was seen many times. The genes are TRBV12-3 or TRBV12-4 and TRBJ1-4, with 10 positions matching TRBD1. Germline trimming cut 5 bases from V and 5 bases from J; bases unmatched to any gene: 14. The CDR3 spans 18 residues. The CDR3: CASSPNGIVGQGNEKLFF. The DNA of the CDR3 is TGTGCCAGCAGTCCCAACGGGATTGTGGGACAGGGGAATGAAAAACTGTTTTTT.

This clonotype has just a few counts. CDR3 region: CASSPPGQGAGYEQYF. Here the CDR3 DNA reads TGTGCCAGCAGTCCGCCGGGACAGGGGGCAGGATACGAGCAGTACTTC. The rearrangement links TRBV27 to TRBJ2-7; 12 nucleotides line up with TRBD1. With 5 bases clipped from V and 4 bases from J, the junction kept 9 bases outside the gene matches. The length of the CDR3 is 16 residues. Germline CDR1 and CDR2: MNHEY and SMNVEV (reference sequence).

DNA of the CDR3: TGCGCCAGCAGCCCCGAACGGGGAGGGTACAATGAGCAGTTCTTC. Translation gives CASSPERGGYNEQFF. The chain couples TRBV4-3 to TRBJ2-1; 7 nucleotides line up with TRBD2. This CDR3 contains 15 residues. Germline V lookup: CDR1 LGHNA, CDR2 YSLEER. J was trimmed by 4 bases and V by 4 bases; bases with no gene match: 7.

There are many counts of this clonotype. CDR3 loop: CASSQEIPGGISGANVLTF. The CDR3 nucleotides are TGCGCCAGCAGCCAGGAGATACCAGGGGGCATATCTGGGGCCAACGTCCTGACTTTC. The V call is TRBV4-3, the J call TRBJ2-6; TRBD1 matches at 8 bases. CDR1 is LGHNA, CDR2 YSLEER, per germline. The V gene end was trimmed by 3 bases and the J gene end by 1 base; junction bases not matched to a gene: 11. The CDR3 runs to 19 residues.

This clonotype has a handful of counts. This chain links TRBV2 with TRBJ2-7; no definite D call. The germline gives CDR1 SNHLY, CDR2 FYNNEI. This CDR3 spans 12 amino acids. V was trimmed by 4 bases and J by 0 bases, leaving 4 bases between them. CDR3 in DNA: TGTGCCAGCAGTGGCCCCTCCTACGAGCAGTACTTC. This translates into CASSGPSYEQYF.